This T cell receptor beta chain was retrieved from a study of CD8+CD57+ T cells in acquired aplastic anemia. Turning to the study itself: Roughly 3.1 ug was the average amount of DNA from sorted CD4+ and CD8+ cells. Roughly 11 million reads, on average, were obtained for CD4+ cells from healthy donors. Study-level findings and limits: For CD8+ Simpson's diversity, patients and controls showed no significant difference.

J was trimmed by 5 bases and V by 5 bases; bases with no gene match: 3. The CDR3 sequence is 12 residues long. Germline CDR1 LNHNV, CDR2 YYDKDF (reference sequence). CDR3 and TCR beta VDJ profiling relied on a genomic DNA template. TCRdb re-analysed the reads in MiXCR, keeping a single row per CDR3 protein. The data contain roughly 86,000 distinct CDR3 sequences, approximately 45% of them singletons. This clonotype appeared many times. Its matching antigen is unknown. V gene TRBV15 combines with J gene TRBJ2-7; 7 bases match TRBD1. The sequencing sample was made of sorted CD4+, CD8+, or CD8+CD57+ T cells (not recorded which) from PBMCs. The sequence was collected from a human donor in good health, serving as a control. The chain's CDR3 is CATSVTGNEQYF. As DNA, the CDR3 is TGTGCCACCAGCGTGACAGGGAACGAGCAGTACTTC.